Listed here are 17 T cell receptor beta chains from one sample, sequenced in a study of blood T cell repertoires in COVID-19. Clones were sequenced by immunoSEQ multiplex PCR, and TCRdb holds only the in-frame ones, with some missing. The sample has approximately 300,000 clones; about 86% are singletons. Sequencing was carried out using peripheral blood. The receptors stem from a person aged 70 to 85 with COVID-19, enrolled during active disease.

V usage is TRBV15 and J usage is TRBJ2-5; 10 nucleotides agree with TRBD1. CDR3 length equals 16 residues. J lost 5 bases, V lost 5 bases, and 11 bases had no gene match. Germline V gene lookup returns CDR1 LNHNV and CDR2 YYDKDF (reference sequence). Here the CDR3 reads CATSVGQGVLSETQYF. The CDR3 coding sequence is TGTGCCACCAGCGTTGGACAGGGGGTCTTATCTGAGACCCAGTACTTC.

V is TRBV7-2 and J is TRBJ2-2; D is unclear. Per the germline V gene, CDR1 is SGHTA and CDR2 is FQGNSA. Trimming took 2 bases from V and 7 from J, leaving 8 bases between them. The CDR3 runs 13 residues. The CDR3: CASSLQVLGELFF. The CDR3 DNA is TGTGCCAGCAGCTTACAGGTCCTCGGGGAGCTGTTTTTT.

V is TRBV7-2 and J is TRBJ2-2, with 12 bases matching TRBD2. V lost 3 bases, J lost 4 bases, and 9 bases stayed unmatched. This CDR3 region has 18 residues. Germline values: CDR1 SGHTA, CDR2 FQGNSA. CDR3 nucleotide sequence: TGTGCCAGCAGCTTGGGCAGACTAGCGGGAGTTCGCACCGGGGAGCTGTTTTTT. This codes for CASSLGRLAGVRTGELFF.

The V call is TRBV3-1 (or the pseudogene TRBV3-2), the J call TRBJ2-3, with 7 bases identical to TRBD1. Germline V gene lookup returns CDR1 LGHDT and CDR2 YNNKEL (reference sequence). The J segment lost 5 bases and the V segment lost 4 bases, leaving 9 bases of the junction unmatched. The CDR3 covers 15 residues. For the CDR3, the DNA is TGTGCCAGCAGCCGGAAGGGGGCCTGGGGAGATACGCAGTATTTT. Translating gives CASSRKGAWGDTQYF.

The CDR3 loop reads CASRSREGGNTIYF. For the CDR3, the DNA is TGTGCCAGCAGGTCCCGGGAGGGGGGAAACACCATATATTTT. The chain carries TRBV7-8 and TRBJ1-3, with a possible D match to TRBD1 (5 bases). The CDR3 extends over 14 amino acids. V was pared by 6 bases and J by 4 bases, with 13 bases between. Germline-derived CDR1 and CDR2 are SGHVS and FQNEAQ.

CDR3 amino acids: CASSFAGQVFSGNTIYF. The CDR3 DNA is TGTGCCAGCAGCTTCGCGGGACAGGTTTTCTCTGGAAACACCATATATTTT. This chain uses TRBV28 with TRBJ1-3; 8 nucleotides line up with TRBD1. CDR1 is MDHEN and CDR2 is SYDVKM in the germline V gene. CDR3 length: 17 amino acids. Trimming at V came to 6 bases and at J to 0 bases, leaving 10 bases not matched to a gene. The variable domain in full, completed from reference TRBV28 and TRBJ1-3, reads DVKVTQSSRYLVKRTGEKVFLECVQDMDHENMFWYRQDPGLGLRLIYFSYDVKMKEKGDIPEGYSVSREKKERFSLILESASTNQTSMYLCASSFAGQVFSGNTIYFGEGSWLTVV.

The chain employs TRBV7-9 and TRBJ1-6; tentative D call: TRBD1 (6 bases). The germline V gene encodes CDR1 SEHNR and CDR2 FQNEAQ (reference sequence). The CDR3 extends over 18 amino acids. Trimming shortened V by 4 bases and J by 0 bases, and 16 bases separated the two germline ends. CDR3 in amino acids: CASSYRTELSSYNSPLHF. CDR3 bases: TGTGCCAGCAGCTACCGGACAGAACTAAGCTCCTATAATTCACCCCTCCACTTT. Based on the CDR3 plus reference TRBV7-9 and TRBJ1-6, the full variable domain is DTGVSQNPRHKITKRGQNVTFRCDPISEHNRLYWYRQTLGQGPEFLTYFQNEAQLEKSRLLSDRFSAERPKGSFSTLEIQRTEQGDSAMYLCASSYRTELSSYNSPLHFGNGTRLTVT.

The V gene is TRBV6-5, the J gene TRBJ2-5, with D perhaps matching TRBD1 (6 bases). Trimming took off 7 bases at V and 4 bases at J, with 13 bases between the two ends. The CDR3 sequence is 13 residues long. Germline CDR1 MNHEY, CDR2 SVGAGI. CDR3 in amino acids: CASIRRGVETQYF. The CDR3 DNA follows: TGTGCCAGCATCCGCAGGGGCGTAGAGACCCAGTACTTC.

The rearrangement uses TRBV5-3 and TRBJ2-7; D gene ambiguous. TRBV5-3 is an ORF, and what it does is uncertain. The CDR3 is 19 residues long. The germline V and J ends were trimmed by 2 bases and 3 bases, with 27 bases remaining between them. CDR3 in DNA: TGTGCCAGAAGCTTCTTACGGCGACCTTCGGCAGCGCTTCACTACGAGCAGTACTTC. This codes for CARSFLRRPSAALHYEQYF.

The CDR3 DNA is TGTGCCAGGCATCGAGGTAGCGGGGGGTCCGGGGAGCTGTTTTTT. It translates to CARHRGSGGSGELFF. The chain links TRBV7-6 to TRBJ2-2, with 10 bases fitting TRBD2. This CDR3 has 15 residues. Per germline, CDR1 SGHVS and CDR2 FNYEAQ. Trimming at V came to 9 bases and at J to 6 bases, leaving 10 bases not matched to a gene.

The chain carries TRBV6-2 or TRBV6-3 and TRBJ1-5; D unresolved. Germline CDR1 is MNHEY and CDR2 is SVGEGT. The germline V and J ends were trimmed by 0 bases and 3 bases, with 15 bases remaining between them. The CDR3 has 17 residues. The CDR3 bases are TGTGCCAGCAGTTACTCTTCTTTTTCGGGGAACAATCAGCCCCAGCATTTT. It encodes CASSYSSFSGNNQPQHF.

This clone was detected only a few times. The genes are TRBV19 and TRBJ1-5; 9 bases agree with TRBD1. V was pared by 7 bases and J by 6 bases, with 13 bases of the junction left unmatched. Germline loops: CDR1 LNHDA, CDR2 SQIVND (reference sequence). This CDR3 region has 16 residues. The CDR3 DNA is TGTGCCAGTACCGATACAGGGACAGGGTTTTTTCAGCCCCAGCATTTT. Its protein product is CASTDTGTGFFQPQHF.

The chain carries TRBV10-3 and TRBJ1-2, with 8 nucleotides matching TRBD1. J gave up 6 bases and V 6 bases, and 9 bases lay outside the gene matches. The CDR3 runs 14 residues. Germline assignment: CDR1 ENHRY and CDR2 SYGVKD. The CDR3 DNA reads as TGTGCCATCAGCCCAGGACAGGGTTCAGATGGCTACACCTTC. Protein: CAISPGQGSDGYTF.

The CDR3 spells CASSESGGAGTDTQYF. CDR3 nucleotides: TGCGCCAGCAGTGAGAGCGGGGGGGCCGGCACAGATACGCAGTATTTT. The J gene is TRBJ2-3, the V gene TRBV10-2; 10 bases fit TRBD2. The CDR3 sequence is 16 residues long. Germline V lookup: CDR1 WSHSY, CDR2 SAAADI. V gave up 2 bases and J gave up 1 base; unmatched junction bases: 3.

The rearrangement joins TRBV4-2 to TRBJ2-1, with TRBD1 matching 7 bases. Per the germline V gene, CDR1 is LGHNA and CDR2 is YNFKEQ. The CDR3 extends over 15 amino acids. Germline trimming cut 2 bases from V and 5 bases from J; bases unmatched to any gene: 6. The DNA for the CDR3 is TGTGCCAGCAGCCAAATCCAACAGGGGAACAATGAGCAGTTCTTC. It yields the protein CASSQIQQGNNEQFF.

V usage is TRBV12-3 or TRBV12-4 and J usage is TRBJ1-2; a possible D gene is TRBD1 (6 bases). Deletions cut 8 bases from V and 8 bases from J, with 18 bases between. CDR3 length equals 13 residues. This CDR3 reads CASRPSQGGGYTF. CDR3 nucleotides: TGTGCCAGCCGACCCTCACAGGGAGGGGGCTACACCTTC.

The chain combines TRBV29-1 with TRBJ1-6; the D gene is possibly TRBD1 (6 bases). The V and J ends lost 5 bases and 8 bases respectively, with 13 bases between them. The CDR3 has 13 amino acids. Germline CDR1 and CDR2: SQVTM and ANQGSEA. The CDR3 here is CSVKDSADSPLHF. CDR3 sequence (DNA): TGCAGCGTTAAGGACAGTGCGGATTCACCCCTCCACTTT.